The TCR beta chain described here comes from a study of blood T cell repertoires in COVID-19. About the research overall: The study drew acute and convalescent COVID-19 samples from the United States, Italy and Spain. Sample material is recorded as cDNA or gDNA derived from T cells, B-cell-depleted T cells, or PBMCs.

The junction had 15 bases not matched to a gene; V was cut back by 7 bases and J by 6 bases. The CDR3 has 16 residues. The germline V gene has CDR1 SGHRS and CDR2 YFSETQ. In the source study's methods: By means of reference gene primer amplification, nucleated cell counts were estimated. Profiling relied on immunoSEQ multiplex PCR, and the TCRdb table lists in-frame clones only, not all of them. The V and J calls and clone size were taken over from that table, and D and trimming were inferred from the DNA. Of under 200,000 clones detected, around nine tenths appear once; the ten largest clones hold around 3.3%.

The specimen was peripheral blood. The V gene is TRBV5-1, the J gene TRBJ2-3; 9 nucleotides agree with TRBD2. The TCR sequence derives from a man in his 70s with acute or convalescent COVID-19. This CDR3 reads CASGTGTSIAIDTQYF. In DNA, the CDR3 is TGCGCCAGCGGTACCGGGACTAGCATCGCCATTGATACGCAGTATTTT.